The rows below give T cell receptor beta chains drawn from one sample of a study of response to subunit inactivated influenza vaccine. TCRdb re-analysed the RT-PCR reads in MiXCR, keeping a single row per CDR3 protein. The sample comprises around 530,000 distinct CDR3 sequences, approximately 15% of which are singletons, and approximately 3% rests with the top ten. The input for sequencing was CD4+ T cells sorted from PBMCs, taken around 25 months after vaccination. Receptors originate from a man aged 50-75 years who received an inactivated influenza vaccine. CDR3s include the opening cysteine and the closing phenylalanine or tryptophan. The order of the fields is V gene, J gene, clone size, D gene, CDR3 DNA, CDR3 protein. The D gene is left open where the match is weak. Some rows have no size entry. The others give once, few or many, or a class for an expanded clone.

>TRBV10-3|TRBJ2-7|few|.
TGTGCCATCAGTGACCGGGGTACCTACGAGCAGTACTTC
CAISDRGTYEQYF
>TRBV5-1|TRBJ2-1|many|.
TGCGCCAGCAGCTTTCCGGCTAATGAGCAGTTCTTC
CASSFPANEQFF
>TRBV7-2|TRBJ1-4|.|.
TGTGCCAGCAGCCCCGGAGGGGGGGCCAATGAAAAACTGTTTTTT
CASSPGGGANEKLFF
>TRBV7-3|TRBJ2-2|few|.
TGTGCCAGCAGCATCGACAGTTACGGGGAGCTGTTTTTT
CASSIDSYGELFF
>TRBV12-3/TRBV12-4|TRBJ1-2|.|.
TGTGCCAGCAGTTTAAGTCCGGGGGAAGGCTACACCTTC
CASSLSPGEGYTF
>TRBV4-3|TRBJ2-5|many|.
TGCGCCAGCAGCCAAAACGCCGGGACCAGGACAGAGACCCAGTACTTC
CASSQNAGTRTETQYF
>TRBV6-2/TRBV6-3|TRBJ2-7|.|.
TGTGCCAGCAAATTTCGGCAGGGGATATACGAGCAGTACTTC
CASKFRQGIYEQYF
>TRBV12-3/TRBV12-4|TRBJ2-2|.|TRBD2
TGTGCCAGCAGTTTCCCCACCACCGGGACTAGCGGGAGATGGGTGACCGGGGAGCTGTTTTTT
CASSFPTTGTSGRWVTGELFF
>TRBV6-5|TRBJ2-2|few|TRBD1
TGTGCCAGCAGTTACTACGACAGGGTTGAATTTAGCACCGGGGAGCTGTTTTTT
CASSYYDRVEFSTGELFF
>TRBV5-6|TRBJ2-7|.|TRBD2
TGTGCCAGCAGCACCCCGACTAGCCCCTACGAGCAGTACTTC
CASSTPTSPYEQYF
>TRBV20-1|TRBJ1-4|few|.
TGCAGTGCTACCACACCCGCAACTAATGAAAAACTGTTTTTT
CSATTPATNEKLFF
>TRBV6-1|TRBJ1-1|many|.
TGTGCCAGCAGTGACAGGGGAAACACTGAAGCTTTCTTT
CASSDRGNTEAFF
>TRBV15|TRBJ1-1|few|.
TGTGCCACCAGCAGAGATCGGGGACGGGGGTTTGAAGCTTTCTTT
CATSRDRGRGFEAFF
>TRBV2|TRBJ1-1|.|TRBD1
TGTGCCAGCAGTGAAACAGGGGGCGCGATGGGAATAGATTTCTTT
CASSETGGAMGIDFF
>TRBV5-5|TRBJ1-3|many|.
TGTGCCAGCAGCTTGGAGGGTGTCTATGGAAACACCATATATTTT
CASSLEGVYGNTIYF
>TRBV5-5|TRBJ2-2|.|.
TGTGCCAGCAGCTTAATATCCGGGGAGCTGTTTTTT
CASSLISGELFF
>TRBV7-9|TRBJ2-3|.|TRBD2
TGTGCCAGCAGCTTCCCCAGCGGGAGGAAAGATACGCAGTATTTT
CASSFPSGRKDTQYF
>TRBV5-1|TRBJ2-3|many|.
TGCGCCAGCAGCTTGGTTCCCACAGATACGCAGTATTTT
CASSLVPTDTQYF
>TRBV29-1|TRBJ1-2|few|.
TGCAGCGTTGAAGATGGGAGGGGGAGTTTCGGAAACTATGGCTACACCTTC
CSVEDGRGSFGNYGYTF
>TRBV15|TRBJ1-4|.|.
TGTGCCACCAGCAGGGAAGCCCAGGGGAGCGAAAAACTGTTTTTT
CATSREAQGSEKLFF
>TRBV20-1|TRBJ2-5|.|TRBD2
TGCAGTGCTAGAGATACTATGCGGGGGAGAAGGGAGACCCAGTACTTC
CSARDTMRGRRETQYF
>TRBV6-1|TRBJ2-7|few|TRBD1
TGTGCCAGCAGTGAAGCGCTTAGGGGGCGCGTCGAGCAGTACTTC
CASSEALRGRVEQYF
>TRBV14|TRBJ1-1|.|.
TGTGCCAGCGGGACGGGGTACACTGAAGCTTTCTTT
CASGTGYTEAFF
>TRBV7-9|TRBJ2-7|once|TRBD2
TGTGCCAGCAGCTTATCACGGACTAGCGACTCCTACGAGCAGTACTTC
CASSLSRTSDSYEQYF
>TRBV3-1|TRBJ2-7|.|TRBD2
TGTGCCAGCAGCCAAGCTAGCGGACCCTACGAGCAGTACTTC
CASSQASGPYEQYF
>TRBV4-2|TRBJ2-4|few|TRBD2
TGTGCCAGCAGCCTCGGGACTAGCGGGAGGGCCAAAAACATTCAGTACTTC
CASSLGTSGRAKNIQYF
>TRBV15|TRBJ1-4|few|.
TGTGCCACCAGCAGATTAATGGGTGATGAAAAACTGTTTTTT
CATSRLMGDEKLFF
>TRBV18|TRBJ2-7|few|TRBD2
TGTGCCAGCTCACCACCCCGGCTAGCGGGGGGCTACGAGCAGTACTTC
CASSPPRLAGGYEQYF
>TRBV25-1|TRBJ2-3|.|.
TGTGCCAGCAGTGAATTGGGTAAAGATACGCAGTATTTT
CASSELGKDTQYF
>TRBV20-1|TRBJ2-3|.|.
TGCAGTGCTAGAGAACCTCGTAGCACAGATACGCAGTATTTT
CSAREPRSTDTQYF
>TRBV11-2|TRBJ2-2|.|TRBD2
TGTGCCAGCAGCTTATCGAGCGGGGGCTTGGGGGAGCTGTTTTTT
CASSLSSGGLGELFF
>TRBV12-3/TRBV12-4|TRBJ1-6|.|.
TGTGCCAGCAGTTTTCTGGGTTTCTCACCCCTCCACTTT
CASSFLGFSPLHF
>TRBV6-2/TRBV6-3|TRBJ2-3|.|TRBD2
TGTGCCAGCAGACCCACTTGGTCTCGGGGACTAGCGGGAGGGACCACAGATACGCAGTATTTT
CASRPTWSRGLAGGTTDTQYF
>TRBV20-1|TRBJ1-1|.|.
TGCAGTGCTAGCCTAGTGAAGGGGGTAATGAACACTGAAGCTTTCTTT
CSASLVKGVMNTEAFF
>TRBV20-1|TRBJ2-7|.|.
TGCAGTGCTCCGGGACTCCGCTACGAGCAGTACTTC
CSAPGLRYEQYF
>TRBV20-1|TRBJ2-5|few|TRBD2
TGCAGTGCCCCCGAGCGGGGCCAAGAGACCCAGTACTTC
CSAPERGQETQYF
>TRBV11-3|TRBJ2-1|.|TRBD1
TGTGCCAGCAGCTTAGGACAGGGGGGAAACAATGAGCAGTTCTTC
CASSLGQGGNNEQFF
>TRBV27|TRBJ1-5|few|.
TGTGCCAGCAGGCGACGGTCCGTTTATAGCAATCAGCCCCAGCATTTT
CASRRRSVYSNQPQHF
>TRBV18|TRBJ2-5|.|TRBD1
TGTGCCAGCTCTGACAGGGGGCTTTCGGAGACCCAGTACTTC
CASSDRGLSETQYF
>TRBV7-9|TRBJ2-2|.|TRBD1
TGTGCCAGCAGGGGACAGGGCGACGCCGGGGAGCTGTTTTTT
CASRGQGDAGELFF
>TRBV5-1|TRBJ2-5|few|.
TGCGCCAGCAGCCAGACGACTAACCAAGAGACCCAGTACTTC
CASSQTTNQETQYF
>TRBV12-3/TRBV12-4|TRBJ1-2|many|.
TGTGCCAGCAGCCTAGCCAGCAGCTCTTATGGCTACACCTTC
CASSLASSSYGYTF
>TRBV29-1|TRBJ2-5|few|.
TGCAGCGTTGATGAGACCCAGTACTTC
CSVDETQYF
>TRBV5-1|TRBJ1-5|many|.
TGCGCCAGCAGCCTAAGTTCGGATCAGCCCCAGCATTTT
CASSLSSDQPQHF
>TRBV3-1|TRBJ1-1|.|.
TGTGCCAGCAGCCAAGGGTCCAGTCAGGTGAACACTGAAGCTTTCTTT
CASSQGSSQVNTEAFF